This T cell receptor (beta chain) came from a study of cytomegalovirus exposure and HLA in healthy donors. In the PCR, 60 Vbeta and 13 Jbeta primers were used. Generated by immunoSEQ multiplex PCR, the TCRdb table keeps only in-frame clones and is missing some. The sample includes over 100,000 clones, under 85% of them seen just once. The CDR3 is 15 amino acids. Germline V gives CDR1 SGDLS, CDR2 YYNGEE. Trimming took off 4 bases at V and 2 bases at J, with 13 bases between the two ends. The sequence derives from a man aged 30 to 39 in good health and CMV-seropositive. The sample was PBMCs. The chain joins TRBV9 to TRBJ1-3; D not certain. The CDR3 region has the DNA TGTGCCAGCAGCCCTTCGACAAATCCTGGAAACACCATATATTTT. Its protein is CASSPSTNPGNTIYF.